The present TCR beta chain was sequenced within a study of regulatory and conventional T cells in RAG deficiency. Notes on the study in general: In Omenn syndrome, Treg and Tconv repertoires overlapped >90%. Treg unique TCR beta sequences were approximately 100-fold fewer in Omenn syndrome and CID/AS patients than controls.

The data were produced by immunoSEQ multiplex PCR, yet TCRdb's version contains in-frame clones alone and is incomplete. The repertoire has about 30,000 clones, approximately 96% of them found once; the top ten carry about 0.35%. This CDR3 is 14 amino acids long. Per the germline V gene, CDR1 is SGHNT and CDR2 is YYREEE (reference sequence). V shed 4 bases and J shed 2 bases, with 13 bases lying between them. Details on this clone: Antigen unknown.

The sorted conventional CD4+ T cells were CD25-low and CD127-high, with genomic DNA sequenced. These data were likewise used in another study, on regulatory T cells. That work states: Primers: 52 TRBV forward and 13 TRBJ reverse. In patients, unique TRB V-J pairs were restricted and V/J usage skewed, especially in Tregs.

The J gene is TRBJ2-7, the V gene TRBV5-4, with TRBD1 as a possible D gene (5 bases). Material for sequencing was CD25- CD4+ T cells sorted from blood. The TCR sequence derives from a human donor in good health. CDR3 coding DNA: TGTGCCAGCAGCCTAACAGGCACGACCTACGAGCAGTACTTC. This encodes CASSLTGTTYEQYF.